A selection of T cell receptor beta chains follows, all from one sample in a study of cytomegalovirus exposure and HLA in healthy donors. The table came from immunoSEQ multiplex PCR; TCRdb's copy has only in-frame clones and leaves some out. The sample holds nearly 110,000 clones, around three quarters seen once. Source material: PBMCs. The receptors shown here come from a boy between 10 and 17 years old in good health and CMV-seronegative. Both conserved end residues are part of each CDR3. The D gene is left open where the match is weak. Size tells how often a clone was seen (once, few, many) or the class of an expanded clone, and some rows leave it out.

TRBV7-3	.	.	TRBJ2-1	TGTGCCAGCCCAGGAAGAGCAAGCAATGAGCAGTTCTTC	CASPGRASNEQFF
TRBV7-3	.	TRBD2	TRBJ2-5	TGTGCCAGCAGCTACTCAGCGGGAGTAGAGACCCAGTACTTC	CASSYSAGVETQYF
TRBV28	.	TRBD1	TRBJ2-7	TGTGCCAGCAGTCCCCTAGACAGGGAGTACGAGCAGTACTTC	CASSPLDREYEQYF
TRBV5-1	.	TRBD2	TRBJ2-2	TGCGCCAGCAGCTTGAGAGCGGGGGGGCCCGGGGAGCTGTTTTTT	CASSLRAGGPGELFF
TRBV13	once	.	TRBJ1-4	TGTGCCAGCAGCGTCCCTCCAACTAATGAAAAACTGTTTTTT	CASSVPPTNEKLFF
TRBV30	.	TRBD1	TRBJ1-2	TGTGCCATACACACCCGGACAGGGGCGAGGGATGGCTACACCTTC	CAIHTRTGARDGYTF
TRBV7-8	.	.	TRBJ1-5	TGTGCCAGCAGTTTTAGGGGAGGGGATCAGCCCCAGCATTTT	CASSFRGGDQPQHF
TRBV5-1	.	TRBD2	TRBJ2-7	TGCGCCAGCGAGGCGGGGGACGGCTACGAGCAGTACTTC	CASEAGDGYEQYF
TRBV5-6	.	.	TRBJ1-1	TGTGCCAGCAGCTTGGCCCCTGCCGGGGGGACTGAAGCTTTCTTT	CASSLAPAGGTEAFF
TRBV27	.	.	TRBJ1-1	TGTGCCAGCAGTTTATGGGGCAACACTGAAGCTTTCTTT	CASSLWGNTEAFF
TRBV30	.	TRBD2	TRBJ2-7	TGTGCCTGGAGTGTTGGCGGGAGGCCCTACGAGCAGTACTTC	CAWSVGGRPYEQYF
TRBV30	.	.	TRBJ1-5	TGTGCCTGGAGTGTACACTTGGGGCAGCAGCCCCAGCATTTT	CAWSVHLGQQPQHF
TRBV18	.	.	TRBJ1-1	TGTGCCAGCTCCCCCATCGGTACTGAAGCTTTCTTT	CASSPIGTEAFF
TRBV7-3	.	.	TRBJ1-1	TGTGCCAGCAGCTCCGGACAGCCGAACACTGAAGCTTTCTTT	CASSSGQPNTEAFF
TRBV7-6	.	.	TRBJ2-5	TGTGCCAGCAGCTCATACAGGGTTTTCGAGGAGACCCAGTACTTC	CASSSYRVFEETQYF
TRBV29-1	few	TRBD1	TRBJ1-1	TGCAGCGTTAAGGCCAGACAGGGGATGACTGAAGCTTTCTTT	CSVKARQGMTEAFF
TRBV5-6	.	.	TRBJ2-3	TGTGCCAGCAGCTGGGAGGCGCGAGGTACGCAGTATTTT	CASSWEARGTQYF
TRBV27	.	TRBD1	TRBJ1-5	TGTGCCAGCAGTTTCACAGGGGGCGGTCAGCCCCAGCATTTT	CASSFTGGGQPQHF
TRBV4-1	.	.	TRBJ2-5	TGCGCCAGCAGCTCACAGGGCGCCGAGACCCAGTACTTC	CASSSQGAETQYF
TRBV19	once	.	TRBJ2-2	TGTGCCAGTAGTCCCCTACTAGCAGCGAACACCGGGGAGCTGTTTTTT	CASSPLLAANTGELFF